Each of the 12 T cell receptor beta chains below was sequenced from the same sample in a study of regulatory T cells in long-lasting Graves disease. Assembly of TCR beta libraries relied on iRepertoire HTBI primers together with Arm-PCR of CDR3 regions. MiXCR was run by TCRdb on the multiplex PCR reads, yielding one entry per CDR3 protein. The sample lists around 250,000 distinct CDR3 sequences, around 20% occurring once. Regarding time point: newly diagnosed GD, antithyroid drugs for less than 3 months. PBMCs were the source of the RNA used for TCR sequencing. The source was peripheral blood mononuclear cells (PBMCs), collected at new diagnosis, from a patient treated with antithyroid drugs. The receptors here all came from a female donor with Graves disease.

Regarding this clonotype: Just one base apart from a much larger clone, this may be a read error. J is TRBJ2-5 and V is TRBV7-9, with TRBD1 as a possible D gene (6 bases). The germline V and J ends were trimmed by 5 bases and 3 bases, with 16 bases remaining between them. The CDR3 has 15 amino acids. Germline CDR1 SEHNR, CDR2 FQNEAQ (reference sequence). For the CDR3, the DNA is TGTGCCAGCAGCCTACCGCGGCAGGGGAAAGAGACCCAGTACTTC. This codes for CASSLPRQGKETQYF.

This clonotype has a count of ten or more. This sequence joins TRBV20-1 and TRBJ2-1; 7 bases map to TRBD2. The V gene's germline CDR1 is DFQATT and CDR2 SNEGSKA (reference sequence). The CDR3 loop spans 14 amino acids. V shed 6 bases, J shed 6 bases, and the junction held 11 bases outside the gene matches. CDR3 sequence: CSAVQGGLINEQFF. CDR3 coding DNA: TGCAGTGCCGTTCAGGGAGGGCTTATCAATGAGCAGTTCTTC.

As for this clonotype: The likely explanation is a read error, given a far larger clone one base away. This chain joins TRBV7-9 and TRBJ2-3, with D possibly being TRBD1 or TRBD2 (6 bases each). The end of the DNA is better explained by TRBJ2-1, so the J call may be wrong. The CDR3 totals 14 residues. CDR1 SEHNR and CDR2 FQNEAQ come from the germline V gene (reference sequence). CDR3 loop: CVSSFGGLGNEQFF. The DNA of the CDR3 is TGTGTCAGCAGCTTTGGGGGGCTAGGGAATGAGCAGTTCTTC.

This chain connects TRBV5-1 to TRBJ1-1; D perhaps matches TRBD1 (5 bases). The CDR3 totals 11 residues. Trimming pared 3 bases from V and 7 bases from J, leaving 7 bases between. Germline CDR1 and CDR2: SGHRS and YFSETQ. CDR3 sequence reads: CASSWRGEAFF. Written as DNA, the CDR3 is TGCGCCAGCAGCTGGAGGGGTGAAGCTTTCTTT.

This clonotype was seen ten or more times. V is TRBV7-3 and J is TRBJ2-1; 7 positions match TRBD2. Germline V gene lookup returns CDR1 SGHTA and CDR2 FQGTGA. The CDR3 sequence is 16 residues long. V dropped 4 bases and J dropped 3; count of bases not matched to a gene: 9. The CDR3 sequence: CASSSSPGGGYNEQFF. As DNA, the CDR3 is TGTGCCAGCAGCTCTTCGCCCGGCGGGGGCTACAATGAGCAGTTCTTC.

This clonotype was counted many times. This chain connects TRBV18 to TRBJ1-3; 7 bases align to TRBD1. The CDR3 has 16 amino acids. The J segment lost 0 bases and the V segment lost 4 bases, leaving 6 bases of the junction unmatched. Germline loops: CDR1 KGHSH, CDR2 LQKENI. DNA for the CDR3: TGTGCCAGCTCACGACAGGGCCCTCTCTCTGGAAACACCATATATTTT. Protein: CASSRQGPLSGNTIYF.

The rearrangement links TRBV19 to TRBJ1-5; D not resolved. Germline V CDR1 and CDR2: LNHDA, SQIVND (reference sequence). The V gene lost 2 bases and the J gene lost 6 bases, with 17 bases spanning the gap. The CDR3 consists of 16 residues. The CDR3 here is CASSILLGSMVQPQHF. The CDR3 nucleotides read TGTGCCAGTAGTATACTCTTGGGGAGTATGGTTCAGCCCCAGCATTTT.

CDR3 sequence reads: CASSLRWGSTDTQYF. CDR3 DNA: TGTGCCAGCAGCTTAAGGTGGGGAAGCACAGATACGCAGTATTTT. The J gene is TRBJ2-3, the V gene TRBV13; D is unclear. The CDR3 runs 15 residues. CDR1 and CDR2 from the germline V gene are PRHDT and FYEKMQ (reference sequence). Trimming removed 2 bases at V and 0 bases at J, with 9 bases between.

This clonotype was counted at least ten times. J is TRBJ2-1 and V is TRBV6-2 or TRBV6-3; 9 bases align to TRBD2. This CDR3 region has 15 residues. Looked up from germline, CDR1 is MNHEY and CDR2 is SVGEGT. The V and J ends lost 5 bases and 7 bases, in that order; junction bases with no gene match: 9. This CDR3 is CASSPGTSFQNEQFF. The DNA for the CDR3 is TGTGCCAGCAGTCCGGGGACTAGCTTCCAAAATGAGCAGTTCTTC.

This clonotype showed up just a few times. This could be a read error, since a much larger clone is one nucleotide away. The chain carries TRBV2 and TRBJ1-5; D is undetermined. CDR1 and CDR2 (germline): SNHLY, FYNNEI. The CDR3 consists of 13 residues. CDR3 protein: CASSDLRNRPQHF. The CDR3 nucleotides read TGTGCCAGCAGTGACTTGCGGAATCGGCCCCAGCATTTT.

This clonotype was picked up many times. The J gene is TRBJ2-3, the V gene TRBV5-1; D possibly corresponds to TRBD2 (5 bases). The CDR3 is 14 residues long. The V end was cut by 3 bases, the J end by 8 bases, with 16 bases between. In germline, CDR1 is SGHRS, CDR2 YFSETQ. This chain's CDR3 is CASSSISASSTQYF. CDR3 DNA: TGCGCCAGCAGCTCAATTAGCGCTTCAAGTACGCAGTATTTT.

V and J are TRBV7-2 and TRBJ2-1; D may correspond to TRBD1 or TRBD2 (6 bases each). The V and J ends lost 1 base and 8 bases respectively, with 24 bases between them. Germline loops: CDR1 SGHTA, CDR2 FQGNSA. CDR3 length: 18 residues. CDR3 coding DNA: TGTGCCAGCAGCTTAGGGGGCGGGGCCCAGGGGACAAGCGATGAGCAGTTCTTC. Its protein product is CASSLGGGAQGTSDEQFF.